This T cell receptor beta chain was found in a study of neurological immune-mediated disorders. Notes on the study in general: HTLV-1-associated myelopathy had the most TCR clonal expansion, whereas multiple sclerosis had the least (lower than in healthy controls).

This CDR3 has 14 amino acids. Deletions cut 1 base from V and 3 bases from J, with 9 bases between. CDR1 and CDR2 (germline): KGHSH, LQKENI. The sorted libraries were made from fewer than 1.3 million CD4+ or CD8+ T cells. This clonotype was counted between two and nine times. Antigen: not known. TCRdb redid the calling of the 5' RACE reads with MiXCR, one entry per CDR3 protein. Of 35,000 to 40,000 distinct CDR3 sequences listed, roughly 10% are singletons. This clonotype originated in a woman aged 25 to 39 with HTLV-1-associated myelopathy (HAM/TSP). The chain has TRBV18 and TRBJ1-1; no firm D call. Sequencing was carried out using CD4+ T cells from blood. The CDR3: CASSPQGYYTEAFF. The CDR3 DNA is TGTGCCAGCTCACCACAGGGTTATTACACTGAAGCTTTCTTT.